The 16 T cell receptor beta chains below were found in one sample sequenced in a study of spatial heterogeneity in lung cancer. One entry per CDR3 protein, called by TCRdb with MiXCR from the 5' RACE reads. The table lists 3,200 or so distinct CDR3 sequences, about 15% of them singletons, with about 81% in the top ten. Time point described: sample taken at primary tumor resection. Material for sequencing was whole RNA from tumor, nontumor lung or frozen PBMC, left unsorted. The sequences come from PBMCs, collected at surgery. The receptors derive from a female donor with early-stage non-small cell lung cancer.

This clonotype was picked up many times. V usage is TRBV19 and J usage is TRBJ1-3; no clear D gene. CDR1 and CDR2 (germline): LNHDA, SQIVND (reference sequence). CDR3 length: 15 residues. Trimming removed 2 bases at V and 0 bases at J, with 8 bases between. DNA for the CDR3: TGTGCCAGTAGTATACTTCTCAGCTCTGGAAACACCATATATTTT. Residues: CASSILLSSGNTIYF.

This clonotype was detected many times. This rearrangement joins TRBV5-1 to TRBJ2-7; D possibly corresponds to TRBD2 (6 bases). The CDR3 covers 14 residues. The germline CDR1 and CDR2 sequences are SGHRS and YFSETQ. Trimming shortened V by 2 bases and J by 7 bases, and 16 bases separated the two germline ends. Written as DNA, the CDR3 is TGCGCCAGCAGCTTTGGAGACGCCGGGGGAGAGCAGTACTTC. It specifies CASSFGDAGGEQYF.

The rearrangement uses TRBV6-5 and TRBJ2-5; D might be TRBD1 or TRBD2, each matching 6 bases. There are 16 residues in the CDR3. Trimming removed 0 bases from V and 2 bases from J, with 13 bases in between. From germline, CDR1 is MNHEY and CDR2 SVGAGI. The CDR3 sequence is CASSYSPRGGQETQYF. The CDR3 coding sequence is TGTGCCAGCAGTTACTCCCCCAGGGGAGGTCAAGAGACCCAGTACTTC.

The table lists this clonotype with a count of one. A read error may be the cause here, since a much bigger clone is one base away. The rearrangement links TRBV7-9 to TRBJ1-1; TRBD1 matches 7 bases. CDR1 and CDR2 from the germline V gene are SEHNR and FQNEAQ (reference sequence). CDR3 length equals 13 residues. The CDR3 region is CASSPNGQAEALF. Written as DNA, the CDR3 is TGTGCCAGCAGCCCAAACGGACAGGCCGAAGCTCTCTTT. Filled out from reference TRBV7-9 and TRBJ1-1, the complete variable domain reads DTGVSQNPRHKITKRGQNVTFRCDPISEHNRLYWYRQTLGQGPEFLTYFQNEAQLEKSRLLSDRFSAERPKGSFSTLEIQRTEQGDSAMYLCASSPNGQAEALFGQGTRLTVV.

Written as DNA, the CDR3 is TGTGCCAGCAGCCGGAACATAGCGGGGGGGCTCGACGAGCAGTACTTC. Protein sequence: CASSRNIAGGLDEQYF. The genes are TRBV4-2 and TRBJ2-7; 11 nucleotides match TRBD2. J lost 5 bases, V lost 4 bases, and 10 bases had no gene match. Germline V gene data show CDR1 as LGHNA and CDR2 as YNFKEQ. The CDR3 runs 16 residues.

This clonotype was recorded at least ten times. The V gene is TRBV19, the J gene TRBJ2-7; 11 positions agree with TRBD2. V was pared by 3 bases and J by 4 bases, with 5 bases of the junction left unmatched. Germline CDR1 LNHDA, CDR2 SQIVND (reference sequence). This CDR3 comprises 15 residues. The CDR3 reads CASSITSGRGYEQYF. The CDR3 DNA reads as TGTGCCAGTAGTATCACTAGCGGGAGAGGGTACGAGCAGTACTTC.

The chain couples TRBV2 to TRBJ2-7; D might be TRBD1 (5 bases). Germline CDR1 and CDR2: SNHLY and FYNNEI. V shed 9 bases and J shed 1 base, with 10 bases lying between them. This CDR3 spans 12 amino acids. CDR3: CASETDSYEQYF. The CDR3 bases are TGTGCCAGTGAGACAGATTCCTACGAGCAGTACTTC.

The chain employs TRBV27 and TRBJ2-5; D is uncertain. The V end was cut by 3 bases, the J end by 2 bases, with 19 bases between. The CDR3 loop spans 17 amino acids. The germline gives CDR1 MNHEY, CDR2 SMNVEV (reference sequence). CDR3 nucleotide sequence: TGTGCCAGCAGTTTCCAATACCCCATGGGTGGGCAAGAGACCCAGTACTTC. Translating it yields CASSFQYPMGGQETQYF.

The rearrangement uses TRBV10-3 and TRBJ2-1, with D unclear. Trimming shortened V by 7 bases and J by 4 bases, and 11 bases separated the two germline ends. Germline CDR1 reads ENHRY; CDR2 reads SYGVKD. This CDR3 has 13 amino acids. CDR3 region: CAIKGPPYNEQFF. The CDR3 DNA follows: TGTGCCATCAAGGGTCCGCCGTACAATGAGCAGTTCTTC.

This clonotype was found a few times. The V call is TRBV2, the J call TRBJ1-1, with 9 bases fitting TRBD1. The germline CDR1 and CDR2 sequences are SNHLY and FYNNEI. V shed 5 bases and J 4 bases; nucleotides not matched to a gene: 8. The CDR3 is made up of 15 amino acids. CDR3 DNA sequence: TGTGCCAGCAGTCAACAGGGGGCGCGCGGCACTGAAGCTTTCTTT. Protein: CASSQQGARGTEAFF.

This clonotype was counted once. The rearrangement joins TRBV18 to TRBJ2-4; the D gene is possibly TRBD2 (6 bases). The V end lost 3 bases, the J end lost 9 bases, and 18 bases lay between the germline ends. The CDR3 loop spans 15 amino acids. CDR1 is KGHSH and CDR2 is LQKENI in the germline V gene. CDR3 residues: CASSPIPGTGSIQYF. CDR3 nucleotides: TGTGCCAGCTCACCTATCCCCGGGACTGGGAGCATTCAGTACTTC. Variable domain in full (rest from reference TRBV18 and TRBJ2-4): NAGVMQNPRHLVRRRGQEARLRCSPMKGHSHVYWYRQLPEEGLKFMVYLQKENIIDESGMPKERFSAEFPKEGPSILRIQQVVRGDSAAYFCASSPIPGTGSIQYFGAGTRLSVL.

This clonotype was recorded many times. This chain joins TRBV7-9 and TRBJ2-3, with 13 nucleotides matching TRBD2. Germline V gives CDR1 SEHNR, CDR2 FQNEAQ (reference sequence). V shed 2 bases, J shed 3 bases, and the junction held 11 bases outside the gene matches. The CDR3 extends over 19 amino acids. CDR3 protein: CASSLLLRLAGGVTDTQYF. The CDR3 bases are TGTGCCAGCAGCTTACTCCTCAGACTAGCGGGAGGTGTAACAGATACGCAGTATTTT.

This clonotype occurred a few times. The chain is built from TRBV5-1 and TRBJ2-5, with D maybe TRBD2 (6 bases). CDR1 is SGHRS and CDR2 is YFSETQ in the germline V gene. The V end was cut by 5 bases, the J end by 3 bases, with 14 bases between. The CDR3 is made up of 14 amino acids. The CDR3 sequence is CASRQTGTEETQYF. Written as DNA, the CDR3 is TGCGCCAGCAGACAAACCGGGACTGAAGAGACCCAGTACTTC.

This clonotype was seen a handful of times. CDR3 in DNA: TGTGCCAGCAGCCCTTCGGGGACAGGGGCCTACGAGCAGTACTTC. Translated: CASSPSGTGAYEQYF. The chain couples TRBV6-6 to TRBJ2-7; 10 positions match TRBD1. Germline values: CDR1 MNHNY, CDR2 SVGAGI (reference sequence). This CDR3 has 15 amino acids. V was clipped by 6 bases and J by 2 bases; unmatched bases: 7.

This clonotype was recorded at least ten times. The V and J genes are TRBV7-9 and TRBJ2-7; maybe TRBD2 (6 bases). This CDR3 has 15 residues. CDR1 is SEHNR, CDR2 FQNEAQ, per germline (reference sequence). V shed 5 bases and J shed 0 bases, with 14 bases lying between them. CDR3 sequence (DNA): TGTGCCAGCAGCCTCCGGGACTCTCCCTCCTACGAGCAGTACTTC. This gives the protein CASSLRDSPSYEQYF. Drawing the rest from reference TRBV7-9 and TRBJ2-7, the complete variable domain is DTGVSQNPRHKITKRGQNVTFRCDPISEHNRLYWYRQTLGQGPEFLTYFQNEAQLEKSRLLSDRFSAERPKGSFSTLEIQRTEQGDSAMYLCASSLRDSPSYEQYFGPGTRLTVT.

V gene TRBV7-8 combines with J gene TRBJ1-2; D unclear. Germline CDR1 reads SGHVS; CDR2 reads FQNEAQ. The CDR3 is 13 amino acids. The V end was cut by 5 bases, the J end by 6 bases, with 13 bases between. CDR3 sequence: CASSPQVGDGYTF. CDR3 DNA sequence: TGTGCCAGCAGCCCCCAGGTTGGGGATGGCTACACCTTC. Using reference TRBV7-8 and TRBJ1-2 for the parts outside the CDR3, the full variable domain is GAGVSQSPRYKVAKRGQDVALRCDPISGHVSLFWYQQALGQGPEFLTYFQNEAQLDKSGLPSDRFFAERPEGSVSTLKIQRTQQEDSAVYLCASSPQVGDGYTFGSGTRLTVV.